The TCR beta chain under discussion was sequenced for a study of cytomegalovirus exposure and HLA in healthy donors. General study results and limits: TCR sequences were mostly rare, though some public TCRs occurred in many donors.

Germline CDR1 and CDR2: SGHTA and FQGTGA. V dropped 2 bases and J dropped 4 bases, with 20 bases sitting between them. The length of the CDR3 is 17 residues. About this clone itself: Its specificity is not known.

The primer mix had 60 Vbeta and 13 Jbeta primers. The method was immunoSEQ multiplex PCR; TCRdb's version includes in-frame clones alone and lacks a portion of them. The repertoire holds about 170,000 clones, with approximately 70% as singletons. This sequence was found in a man aged 40-50 years in good health and CMV-seropositive. This chain connects TRBV7-3 to TRBJ1-1; D perhaps matches TRBD1 (5 bases). Sequenced: PBMCs. CDR3 sequence reads: CASSLVKVGAGVTEAFF. The CDR3, as DNA: TGTGCCAGCAGCTTAGTTAAAGTAGGGGCTGGGGTCACTGAAGCTTTCTTT.